A single T cell receptor beta chain is shown here with its context. As yet, its antigen is unknown. Amplification used 60 Vbeta primers and 13 Jbeta primers. Here immunoSEQ multiplex PCR was the method, and the copy in TCRdb shows in-frame clones only, minus some. The sample consists of under 200,000 clones, about four fifths of them appearing once. This sample is part of a study of cytomegalovirus exposure and HLA in healthy donors. Background on the study: Samples from HLA-typed donors yielded about 85 million unique TCRs in an early data release. Study results and caveats: Within an earlier analysis, most TCR beta V segments proved productive either about 90% or about 30% of the time.

The receptor comes from a male donor in good health and CMV-seropositive. Sequencing used PBMCs.

CDR3 sequence (DNA): TGTGCCAGCTCAGGGGAACAGGGGGCCGCTCAGCCCCAGCATTTT. Its translation: CASSGEQGAAQPQHF. The J gene is TRBJ1-5, the V gene TRBV18; 9 bases agree with TRBD1. The CDR3 has 15 residues. V trimming: 5 bases; J trimming: 6 bases; junction bases outside the gene matches: 8. Germline loops: CDR1 KGHSH, CDR2 LQKENI.